This TCR beta chain came from a study of T cells after yellow fever vaccination. The authors made TCR cDNA by 5'RACE template switching, adding a universal primer site and UMIs. One entry per CDR3 protein, called by TCRdb with MiXCR from the 5' RACE reads. The sample yields some 600,000 distinct CDR3 sequences, roughly an eighth seen once. The CDR3 contains 11 residues. V lost 2 bases and J lost 11, with 7 bases in between. Many counts were recorded for this clonotype. Sample: PBMCs, taken on the day of the yellow fever booster vaccination. The chain links TRBV12-3 or TRBV12-4 to TRBJ2-1; D unclear. The receptor comes from a young man who received the YFV17D yellow fever vaccine. The DNA of the CDR3 is TGTGCCAGCAGTTTAATAAGGAAGCAGTTCTTC. This sequence encodes CASSLIRKQFF.